This is a list of T cell receptor beta chains from one sample in a study of T cells after yellow fever vaccination. TCRdb reprocessed the 5' RACE reads via MiXCR and lists one record per CDR3 protein. The sample contains approximately 120,000 distinct CDR3 sequences, about 8.2% of which appear only once. The source was CD8+ T cells sorted from PBMCs, collected on the day of the yellow fever booster vaccination. The receptor source for this set is a man younger than 35 who received the YFV17D yellow fever vaccine. Each CDR3 is given with its conserved first and last residue. The D gene is left open where the match is weak. Clone sizes are given selectively: once, few, many, or a class where the clone is expanded.

V gene	CDR3 length	clone size	J gene	D gene	CDR3 DNA	CDR3 protein
TRBV4-3	15	few	TRBJ1-2	.	TGCGCCAGCAGCCAAGATGGTAGGGACGACTATGGCTACACCTTC	CASSQDGRDDYGYTF
TRBV7-9	15	few	TRBJ2-1	TRBD2	TGTGCCAGCAGCTTCCTAGCGGGGGCCAACAATGAGCAGTTCTTC	CASSFLAGANNEQFF
TRBV15	15	few	TRBJ1-4	.	TGTGCCACCAGCAGAGACAGGGTCTCTAATGAAAAACTGTTTTTT	CATSRDRVSNEKLFF
TRBV4-1	15	few	TRBJ2-1	.	TGCGCCAGCAGCCCGAACCCCGACAGTCTCAATGAGCAGTTCTTC	CASSPNPDSLNEQFF
TRBV7-2	14	few	TRBJ2-1	TRBD1	TGTGCCAGCAGCTCTGGGACAGGGGGAGATGAGCAGTTCTTC	CASSSGTGGDEQFF
TRBV20-1	14	few	TRBJ2-1	.	TGCAGTGCTAGAGACAGGGGACTCAACTATGAGCAGTTCTTC	CSARDRGLNYEQFF
TRBV23-1	15	many	TRBJ1-5	.	TGCGCCAGCAGTCAATCGACCAGCCCCAATCAGCCCCAGCATTTT	CASSQSTSPNQPQHF
TRBV7-9	13	many	TRBJ2-1	.	TGTGCCAGCAGCCCAAGACAGTTACCCGAGCAGTTCTTC	CASSPRQLPEQFF
TRBV2	14	.	TRBJ2-1	TRBD1	TGTGCCAGAAAGACAGGGGCGATGAACGATGAGCAGTTCTTC	CARKTGAMNDEQFF
TRBV4-2	15	few	TRBJ1-2	.	TGTGCCAGCAGCCAAGAGAAAGAGGGGGGCTATGGCTACACCTTC	CASSQEKEGGYGYTF
TRBV6-4	15	many	TRBJ2-3	TRBD2	TGTGCCAGCAGTGGTAGCGGGGGGGCCCCAGATACGCAGTATTTT	CASSGSGGAPDTQYF
TRBV4-3	16	medium-sized	TRBJ2-6	.	TGCGCCAGCAGCCAAGAAGGGAGCTCTGGGGCCAACGTCCTGACTTTC	CASSQEGSSGANVLTF
TRBV29-1	15	.	TRBJ2-1	.	TGCAGCGTCGACCCCCGGGTGGTGTCGGGCAATGAGCAGTTCTTC	CSVDPRVVSGNEQFF
TRBV3-1	16	few	TRBJ1-6	.	TGTGCCAGCAGCCAAGACCCCGGGAACCTGAATTCACCCCTCCACTTT	CASSQDPGNLNSPLHF
TRBV2	13	.	TRBJ2-7	.	TGTGCCAGCAGTGACCGGGTCCTCTACGGGCAGTACTTC	CASSDRVLYGQYF
TRBV12-3/TRBV12-4	14	.	TRBJ1-5	.	TGTGCCAGCAGTTTACAGCGGGGGGTTCAGCCCCAGCATTTT	CASSLQRGVQPQHF
TRBV7-8	17	many	TRBJ2-3	TRBD2	TGTGCCAGCAGCAGCCCGACTAGCGGGGCGACCACAGATACGCAGTATTTT	CASSSPTSGATTDTQYF
TRBV13	15	few	TRBJ2-2	.	TGTGCCAGCAGCCCCGAACAGGGATCCACCGGGGAGCTGTTTTTT	CASSPEQGSTGELFF
TRBV19	17	.	TRBJ1-5	.	TGTGCCAGTAGTATAGATCCGCGGAGCTATAGCAATCAGCCCCAGCATTTT	CASSIDPRSYSNQPQHF
TRBV29-1	11	many	TRBJ2-2	.	TGCAGCGTTGAGGGGACCGGGGAGCTGTTTTTT	CSVEGTGELFF
TRBV20-1	15	.	TRBJ2-7	.	TGCAGTGCTAGAGCCGGAGACAGGATCACCTACGAGCAGTACTTC	CSARAGDRITYEQYF
TRBV7-8	15	few	TRBJ1-1	.	TGTGCCAGCAGCCCTGGGAACAGGGTGGACACTGAAGCTTTCTTT	CASSPGNRVDTEAFF
TRBV4-3	17	.	TRBJ2-4	TRBD2	TGCGCCAGCAGCCAAGGGGCGGGGGGCCCCGGCAAAAACATTCAGTACTTC	CASSQGAGGPGKNIQYF
TRBV6-2/TRBV6-3	14	.	TRBJ2-7	.	TGTGCCAGCAGTTACTCCACAGGGTCTCCCGAGCAGTACTTC	CASSYSTGSPEQYF
TRBV7-2	12	few	TRBJ2-2	.	TGTGCCAGCAGCTTTCCCGGCGGGGAGCTGTTTTTT	CASSFPGGELFF
TRBV6-4	15	many	TRBJ2-3	.	TGTGCCAGCAGTGCCCGAGTGGAGCCCACAGATACGCAGTATTTT	CASSARVEPTDTQYF
TRBV4-1	13	.	TRBJ2-5	.	TGCGCCAGCAGCCCCTATAGGGAAGAGACCCAGTACTTC	CASSPYREETQYF
TRBV4-2	20	few	TRBJ2-3	TRBD2	TGTGCCAGCAGCCAAGATCAGGGCGGGGGAGACCAACCGAGCACAGATACGCAGTATTTT	CASSQDQGGGDQPSTDTQYF
TRBV5-4	15	.	TRBJ2-5	TRBD1	TGTGCCAGCAGCTTGCGACAGGGGACAGGGGAGACCCAGTACTTC	CASSLRQGTGETQYF
TRBV7-6	14	few	TRBJ1-2	.	TGTGCCAGCAGCTTAGATGTAGGGGAATATGGCTACACCTTC	CASSLDVGEYGYTF
TRBV29-1	14	.	TRBJ2-3	.	TGCAGCGTTGAAGGGGGGGACAGCACAGATACGCAGTATTTT	CSVEGGDSTDTQYF
TRBV5-1	17	.	TRBJ2-2	TRBD2	TGCGCCAGCAGCTTGCGGCTAGCGGAGCGCAACACCGGGGAGCTGTTTTTT	CASSLRLAERNTGELFF
TRBV7-2	15	.	TRBJ1-1	TRBD1	TGTGCCAGCACCATAGTGGCAGGGGGGGACACTGAAGCTTTCTTT	CASTIVAGGDTEAFF
TRBV28	16	once	TRBJ2-3	.	TGTGCCAGCAGACCAGTGGGGGCTGGAGGTTCCCATACGCAGTATTTT	CASRPVGAGGSHTQYF
TRBV12-3/TRBV12-4	16	few	TRBJ2-1	TRBD1	TGTGCCAGCAGCTTTCTCCCGGGACAGTCCTACAATGAGCAGTTCTTC	CASSFLPGQSYNEQFF
TRBV30	15	few	TRBJ1-1	TRBD1	TGTGCCTGGAGTGGCCCCGGGACAGGGTATAACAGGGCTTTCTTT	CAWSGPGTGYNRAFF
TRBV6-5	14	few	TRBJ2-7	TRBD1	TGTGCCAGCAGTTACGTGGGAACAGGGGGCGAGCAGTACTTC	CASSYVGTGGEQYF
TRBV12-3/TRBV12-4	14	.	TRBJ1-1	TRBD1	TGTGCCAGCAGAAAGACGGACAGGGGGCCTGAAGCTTTCTTT	CASRKTDRGPEAFF
TRBV27	14	many	TRBJ1-1	.	TGTGCCAGCAGTTTAGACAGTGAGGGGACTGAAGCTTTCTTT	CASSLDSEGTEAFF
TRBV12-5	13	few	TRBJ1-1	.	TGTGCTAGTGGTTTGCAGTACAGTATCGAAGCTTTCTTT	CASGLQYSIEAFF
TRBV20-1	17	few	TRBJ2-4	TRBD2	TGCAGTGCTAGGGAACTAGCGGGGGTTCTAGCCAAAAACATTCAGTACTTC	CSARELAGVLAKNIQYF